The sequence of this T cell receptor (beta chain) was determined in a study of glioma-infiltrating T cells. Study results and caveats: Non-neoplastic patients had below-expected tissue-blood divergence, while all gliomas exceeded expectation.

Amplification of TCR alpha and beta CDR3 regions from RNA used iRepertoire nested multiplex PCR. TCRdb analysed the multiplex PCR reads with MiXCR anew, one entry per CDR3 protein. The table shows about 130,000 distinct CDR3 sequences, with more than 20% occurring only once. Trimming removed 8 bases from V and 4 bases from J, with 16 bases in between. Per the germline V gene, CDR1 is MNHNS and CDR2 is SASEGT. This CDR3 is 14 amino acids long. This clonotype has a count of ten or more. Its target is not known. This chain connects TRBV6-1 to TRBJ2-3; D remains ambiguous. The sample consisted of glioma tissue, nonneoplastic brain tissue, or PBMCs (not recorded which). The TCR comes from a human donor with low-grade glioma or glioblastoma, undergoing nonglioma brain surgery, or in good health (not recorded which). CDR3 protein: CASQNLMSPDTQYF. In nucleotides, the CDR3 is TGTGCCAGCCAAAACCTTATGTCCCCAGATACGCAGTATTTT.